This entry lists 9 T cell receptor beta chains sequenced from one sample in a study of post-analysis software for immune sequencing data. Study-wide results and limits: Several TRBV segments, TRBV5-6, TRBV5-1 and TRBV20-1 among them, were found more frequent in patients than controls.

TCR beta cDNA libraries had unique molecular identifiers. TCRdb re-derived calls from the PCR reads in MiXCR, one entry per CDR3 protein. The sample lists 750,000 to 900,000 distinct CDR3 sequences, about 43% seen once, with 4.9% in the top ten. These TCRs are of unknown antigen specificity. The sequenced material came from blood. Receptors were obtained from a girl aged 5 to 17 with multiple sclerosis.

This clonotype was counted a few times. The chain combines TRBV7-3 with TRBJ2-1; perhaps TRBD2 as D (5 bases). The CDR3 sequence is 15 residues long. Trimming removed 5 bases from V and 4 bases from J, with 15 bases in between. Germline V gene data show CDR1 as SGHTA and CDR2 as FQGTGA. CDR3 coding DNA: TGTGCCAGCAGCCCGTCGCGCCTAGCATACAATGAGCAGTTCTTC. Its translation is CASSPSRLAYNEQFF.

This clonotype has more than one count but fewer than ten. This chain uses TRBV20-1 with TRBJ2-3; D remains ambiguous. Germline V gene data show CDR1 as DFQATT and CDR2 as SNEGSKA (reference sequence). CDR3 size: 12 residues. The ends were cut back, 6 bases at V and 5 bases at J, with 12 bases in the middle. CDR3 in DNA: TGCAGTGCCGACTTACAAGGAGATACGCAGTATTTT. It codes for CSADLQGDTQYF.

This clonotype was detected only a few times. The chain recombines TRBV3-1 with TRBJ2-5; TRBD2 is a possible D gene (6 bases). This CDR3 region has 14 residues. Trimming removed 6 bases at V and 3 bases at J, with 14 bases between. Germline values: CDR1 LGHDT, CDR2 YNNKEL (reference sequence). CDR3 DNA: TGTGCCAGCAGGAAACTAGCAGCCGAAGAGACCCAGTACTTC. Its translation: CASRKLAAEETQYF.

CDR3 DNA: TGTGCCAGCAGCCAAGTAGGCCTCTACGAGCAGTACTTC. Its protein product is CASSQVGLYEQYF. The chain recombines TRBV4-2 with TRBJ2-7; D gene uncertain. Germline V lookup: CDR1 LGHNA, CDR2 YNFKEQ. This CDR3 is built from 13 residues. V lost 1 base and J lost 3, with 7 bases in between.

This clonotype was observed a few times. V usage is TRBV6-6 and J usage is TRBJ1-5, with 8 positions matching TRBD1. The CDR3 has 16 amino acids. Trimming took 4 bases from V and 3 from J; bases not matched to a gene: 8. Germline CDR1 reads MNHNY; CDR2 reads SVGAGI (reference sequence). The CDR3: CASSSPTGGINQPQHF. In DNA, the CDR3 is TGTGCCAGCAGTTCCCCCACAGGGGGAATCAATCAGCCCCAGCATTTT.

Notes on this clonotype: One end of the junction fails to match germline, which may point to a read error. The chain combines TRBV7-2 with TRBJ2-1; no definite D call. Germline V gene sequence: CDR1 SGHTA, CDR2 FQGNSA. CDR3 length: 15 amino acids. The CDR3 nucleotides read TGTGCCAGCAGCTTAGTGCCGAGCTCCTACAATAAGCAGTTCTTC. Its protein product is CASSLVPSSYNKQFF.

The chain is built from TRBV5-1 and TRBJ2-4; TRBD2 matches 10 bases. CDR3 length: 16 residues. Germline lookup yields CDR1 SGHRS and CDR2 YFSETQ. V dropped 7 bases and J dropped 13; count of bases not matched to a gene: 20. CDR3 nucleotides: TGCGCCAGCTCCAAAGAGCGGGAGGGCCTTTTAAGTGAGCAGTACTTC. Translated, it gives CASSKEREGLLSEQYF.

This sequence joins TRBV29-1 and TRBJ1-4, with TRBD1 as a possible D gene (5 bases). Germline CDR1 is SQVTM and CDR2 is ANQGSEA. Trimming removed 1 base at V and 6 bases at J, with 9 bases between. This CDR3 has 13 residues. CDR3 in amino acids: CSVEGGVDEKLFF. The CDR3 nucleotides are TGCAGCGTTGAAGGAGGGGTCGATGAAAAACTGTTTTTT.

A word on this clonotype: At one of its ends the junction is not consistent with the germline gene, which may arise from a read error. The chain carries TRBV5-1 and TRBJ2-3, with a tentative D call TRBD1 (5 bases). Germline-derived CDR1 and CDR2 are SGHRS and YFSETQ. The CDR3 consists of 15 residues. The CDR3 DNA reads TGCGCCAACAGCTTGGGGCAGTTCTTCACAGATACGCAGTATTTT. It translates to CANSLGQFFTDTQYF.